These T cell receptor beta chains were read from a single sample in a study of blood T cell repertoires in COVID-19. Sequenced by immunoSEQ multiplex PCR; TCRdb stores in-frame clones only, minus some. The data contain approximately 250,000 clones, about nine tenths of them singletons. The material sequenced was PBMCs or T cells enriched from blood (not recorded which). The source of these receptors is a woman between 35 and 50 years old with acute COVID-19. CDR3s include the opening cysteine and the closing phenylalanine or tryptophan. A D gene is named only where the DNA matches it firmly. Where a row states a size, it is once, few, many or the class of an expanded clone; other rows omit it.

J gene,clone size,D gene,V gene,CDR3 protein,CDR3 DNA
TRBJ2-1,NA,TRBD2,TRBV24-1,CATRPSGSSYNEQFF,TGTGCCACCAGACCTAGCGGGAGCTCGTACAATGAGCAGTTCTTC
TRBJ2-1,once,TRBD1,TRBV10-3,CAMGTGFDEQFF,TGTGCCATGGGGACAGGGTTCGATGAGCAGTTCTTC
TRBJ2-3,once,NA,TRBV14,CASSQAGLHTGSDTQYF,TGTGCCAGCAGCCAAGCGGGACTCCACACCGGTTCAGATACGCAGTATTTT
TRBJ2-5,NA,TRBD2,TRBV6-5,CASRTLAGVETQYF,TGTGCCAGCAGGACACTAGCGGGAGTAGAGACCCAGTACTTC
TRBJ1-5,once,TRBD1,TRBV7-2,CASSLGTGGLSNQPQHF,TGTGCCAGCAGCTTAGGGACAGGGGGACTGAGCAATCAGCCCCAGCATTTT
TRBJ1-1,NA,NA,TRBV29-1,CSVEEGLRGIRELNTEAFF,TGCAGCGTTGAAGAAGGTTTGAGAGGAATCAGGGAACTGAACACTGAAGCTTTCTTT
TRBJ1-1,many,NA,TRBV19,CASSMVAGVTEAFF,TGTGCCAGTAGTATGGTTGCGGGAGTCACTGAAGCTTTCTTT
TRBJ2-4,few,NA,TRBV13,CASSERAKNIQYF,TGTGCCAGCAGCGAGAGAGCCAAAAACATTCAGTACTTC
TRBJ2-1,NA,TRBD2,TRBV7-9,CASSQGLAGTRSYNEQFF,TGTGCCAGCAGCCAGGGACTAGCGGGTACCAGGTCCTACAATGAGCAGTTCTTC
TRBJ1-5,NA,TRBD1,TRBV6-5,CASSEDRFDNQPQHF,TGTGCCAGCAGCGAGGACAGGTTTGACAATCAGCCCCAGCATTTT
TRBJ2-2,NA,NA,TRBV25-1,CASSVTERGKLFF,TGTGCCAGCAGCGTGACAGAGAGGGGGAAGCTGTTTTTT
TRBJ1-1,once,NA,TRBV6-4,CASRRSGMNTEAFF,TGTGCCAGCAGGCGTTCAGGGATGAACACTGAAGCTTTCTTT
TRBJ2-7,NA,NA,TRBV5-4,CASSPGVGAYEQYF,TGTGCCAGCTCCCCCGGAGTAGGGGCCTACGAGCAGTACTTC
TRBJ2-5,NA,TRBD2,TRBV7-9,CASSLGTSKETQYF,TGTGCCAGCAGCTTAGGGACTAGTAAAGAGACCCAGTACTTC
TRBJ1-5,NA,NA,TRBV12-3/TRBV12-4,CASSLRSLGPQHF,TGTGCCAGCAGTTTGAGGTCTTTGGGGCCCCAGCATTTT
TRBJ1-1,NA,NA,TRBV6-5,CASRMVGVPNTEAFF,TGTGCCAGCAGGATGGTTGGAGTCCCGAACACTGAAGCTTTCTTT
TRBJ1-4,NA,NA,TRBV5-1,CASSSDPGGDEKLFF,TGCGCCAGCAGCTCCGACCCAGGCGGGGATGAAAAACTGTTTTTT
TRBJ1-5,NA,NA,TRBV30,CAWGTSWGNQPQHF,TGTGCCTGGGGGACAAGTTGGGGCAATCAGCCCCAGCATTTT
TRBJ1-6,NA,NA,TRBV27,CASSPYNSPLHF,TGTGCCAGCAGTCCGTATAATTCACCCCTCCACTTT
TRBJ1-1,NA,NA,TRBV19,CASSVPWRGTEAFF,TGTGCCAGTAGTGTTCCCTGGAGAGGAACTGAAGCTTTCTTT
TRBJ1-5,once,NA,TRBV30,CAWADYNQPQHF,TGTGCCTGGGCAGACTACAATCAGCCCCAGCATTTT
TRBJ1-2,NA,NA,TRBV10-2,CASSGYRWGGDYGYTF,TGCGCCAGCAGTGGCTATAGATGGGGGGGTGACTATGGCTACACCTTC
TRBJ1-5,NA,NA,TRBV4-3,CASSQDSFSQPQHF,TGCGCCAGCAGCCAAGACAGTTTCAGTCAGCCCCAGCATTTT
TRBJ2-5,NA,TRBD1,TRBV3-1/TRBV3-2,CASSQRTGFETQYF,TGTGCCAGCAGCCAAAGGACAGGGTTTGAGACCCAGTACTTC
TRBJ2-1,NA,TRBD2,TRBV11-2,CASSLVAGGVNEQFF,TGTGCCAGCAGCTTAGTTGCGGGAGGAGTAAATGAGCAGTTCTTC
TRBJ1-1,NA,NA,TRBV10-2,CASRDTANTEAFF,TGCGCCAGCAGGGATACAGCGAACACTGAAGCTTTCTTT
TRBJ1-5,once,NA,TRBV19,CASSTRSLEPQHF,TGTGCCAGTAGTACTCGGTCCCTCGAGCCCCAGCATTTT
TRBJ2-2,NA,NA,TRBV19,CASSIEQVANTGELFF,TGTGCCAGTAGTATAGAACAGGTCGCGAACACCGGGGAGCTGTTTTTT
TRBJ2-4,NA,NA,TRBV2,CASTFKTRDAKYF,TGTGCCAGCACCTTCAAGACCCGGGATGCCAAGTACTTC
TRBJ1-6,NA,TRBD1,TRBV5-6,CASSSGTGQGSPLHF,TGTGCCAGCAGCTCAGGGACAGGTCAAGGTTCACCCCTCCACTTT
TRBJ2-7,NA,TRBD2,TRBV4-1,CASSNPLADLSYEQYF,TGCGCCAGCAGCAACCCACTAGCGGACCTCTCCTACGAGCAGTACTTC
TRBJ2-3,NA,TRBD2,TRBV7-9,CASSVLRTSERTDTQYF,TGTGCCAGCAGCGTGCTAAGGACTAGCGAGCGCACAGATACGCAGTATTTT
TRBJ2-1,NA,TRBD2,TRBV25-1,CASSEYRGRSSYNEQFF,TGTGCCAGCAGTGAATATCGCGGGAGGAGCTCCTACAATGAGCAGTTCTTC
TRBJ1-5,NA,NA,TRBV9,CASSVGSGRQPQHF,TGTGCCAGCAGCGTAGGTTCAGGCCGGCAGCCCCAGCATTTT
TRBJ2-7,NA,TRBD2,TRBV9,CASSPAGVSVYEQYF,TGTGCCAGCAGCCCCGCGGGGGTATCAGTCTACGAGCAGTACTTC
TRBJ2-1,NA,TRBD1,TRBV5-1,CASSLAGTGGAYNEQFF,TGCGCCAGCAGCTTGGCCGGGACAGGGGGAGCCTACAATGAGCAGTTCTTC
TRBJ2-2,NA,TRBD2,TRBV9,CASSPWTSGDTGELFF,TGTGCCAGCAGCCCGTGGACTAGCGGGGACACCGGGGAGCTGTTTTTT
TRBJ1-1,once,TRBD1,TRBV10-2,CASSGDRVTEAFF,TGCGCCAGCAGTGGGGACAGGGTCACTGAAGCTTTCTTT
TRBJ1-5,NA,NA,TRBV28,CASSFPFSNQPQHF,TGTGCCAGCAGTTTCCCCTTTAGCAATCAGCCCCAGCATTTT
TRBJ2-4,NA,NA,TRBV11-3,CASSTGRGNIQYF,TGTGCCAGCAGCACGGGGAGGGGGAACATTCAGTACTTC
TRBJ2-6,NA,TRBD1,TRBV18,CASSGQGAGANVLTF,TGTGCCAGCTCAGGTCAGGGGGCTGGGGCCAACGTCCTGACTTTC
TRBJ1-2,NA,NA,TRBV19,CASSINPRNNYGYTF,TGTGCCAGTAGTATAAACCCCAGGAACAACTATGGCTACACCTTC
TRBJ2-2,NA,TRBD2,TRBV4-1,CASSQDVAGGTGELFF,TGCGCCAGCAGCCAAGATGTAGCGGGAGGTACCGGGGAGCTGTTTTTT
TRBJ2-1,NA,NA,TRBV10-3,CAISEFKGTEQFF,TGTGCCATCAGTGAATTCAAAGGGACAGAGCAGTTCTTC
TRBJ2-1,NA,TRBD2,TRBV19,CASSVSGSIYNEQFF,TGTGCCAGTAGTGTTAGCGGGAGCATTTACAATGAGCAGTTCTTC
TRBJ1-5,NA,TRBD1,TRBV24-1,CAIGDRSNQPQHF,TGTGCCATCGGGGACAGGAGTAATCAGCCCCAGCATTTT